These T cell receptor beta chains were read from a single sample in a study of T cell responses to AZD1222 COVID-19 vaccine. Produced via immunoSEQ multiplex PCR; TCRdb's table is partial and in-frame only. The sample contains 130,000 to 150,000 clones, around 91% of which appear only once. The material sequenced was peripheral blood, taken on day 0 of AZD1222 vaccination. The receptors come from an adult in good health. The CDR3 runs from the conserved cysteine through the conserved F or W. D genes are given only for firm matches. Part of the rows lack a size; the others show once, few, many or a class for expanded clones.

V gene,clone size,J gene,D gene,CDR3 protein,CDR3 DNA
TRBV15,.,TRBJ1-2,.,CATSRYKTVSDYGYTF,TGTGCCACCAGCAGATATAAGACAGTATCGGACTATGGCTACACCTTC
TRBV28,.,TRBJ2-1,TRBD1,CASSFADRGTNEQFF,TGTGCCAGCAGTTTTGCGGACAGGGGAACCAATGAGCAGTTCTTC
TRBV18,few,TRBJ2-1,.,CASSYTGYYNEQFF,TGTGCCAGCTCCTACACAGGTTACTACAATGAGCAGTTCTTC
TRBV5-1,.,TRBJ1-5,.,CASSLAGRDSNQPQHF,TGCGCCAGCAGCTTAGCGGGAAGGGATAGCAATCAGCCCCAGCATTTT
TRBV2,.,TRBJ2-1,TRBD2,CASTMGLAGVEQFF,TGTGCCAGCACCATGGGACTAGCGGGAGTTGAGCAGTTCTTC
TRBV11-2,.,TRBJ2-3,.,CASSLTDPADTQYF,TGTGCCAGCAGCTTGACCGATCCGGCAGATACGCAGTATTTT
TRBV7-6,.,TRBJ1-6,.,CASSSQRTGPYNSPLHF,TGTGCCAGCAGCTCACAGCGAACAGGGCCATATAATTCACCCCTCCACTTT
TRBV19,.,TRBJ1-1,.,CASSIDPAGEAFF,TGTGCCAGTAGTATAGACCCCGCGGGGGAAGCTTTCTTT
TRBV2,.,TRBJ2-7,.,CASAGHPYEQYF,TGTGCCAGCGCGGGACATCCCTACGAGCAGTACTTC
TRBV3-1/TRBV3-2,.,TRBJ2-1,.,CASSQEVAGSRYNEQFF,TGTGCCAGCAGCCAAGAGGTTGCGGGAAGTCGGTACAATGAGCAGTTCTTC
TRBV27,.,TRBJ2-1,.,CASSPRARPNEQFF,TGTGCCAGCAGCCCGAGGGCGCGGCCCAATGAGCAGTTCTTC